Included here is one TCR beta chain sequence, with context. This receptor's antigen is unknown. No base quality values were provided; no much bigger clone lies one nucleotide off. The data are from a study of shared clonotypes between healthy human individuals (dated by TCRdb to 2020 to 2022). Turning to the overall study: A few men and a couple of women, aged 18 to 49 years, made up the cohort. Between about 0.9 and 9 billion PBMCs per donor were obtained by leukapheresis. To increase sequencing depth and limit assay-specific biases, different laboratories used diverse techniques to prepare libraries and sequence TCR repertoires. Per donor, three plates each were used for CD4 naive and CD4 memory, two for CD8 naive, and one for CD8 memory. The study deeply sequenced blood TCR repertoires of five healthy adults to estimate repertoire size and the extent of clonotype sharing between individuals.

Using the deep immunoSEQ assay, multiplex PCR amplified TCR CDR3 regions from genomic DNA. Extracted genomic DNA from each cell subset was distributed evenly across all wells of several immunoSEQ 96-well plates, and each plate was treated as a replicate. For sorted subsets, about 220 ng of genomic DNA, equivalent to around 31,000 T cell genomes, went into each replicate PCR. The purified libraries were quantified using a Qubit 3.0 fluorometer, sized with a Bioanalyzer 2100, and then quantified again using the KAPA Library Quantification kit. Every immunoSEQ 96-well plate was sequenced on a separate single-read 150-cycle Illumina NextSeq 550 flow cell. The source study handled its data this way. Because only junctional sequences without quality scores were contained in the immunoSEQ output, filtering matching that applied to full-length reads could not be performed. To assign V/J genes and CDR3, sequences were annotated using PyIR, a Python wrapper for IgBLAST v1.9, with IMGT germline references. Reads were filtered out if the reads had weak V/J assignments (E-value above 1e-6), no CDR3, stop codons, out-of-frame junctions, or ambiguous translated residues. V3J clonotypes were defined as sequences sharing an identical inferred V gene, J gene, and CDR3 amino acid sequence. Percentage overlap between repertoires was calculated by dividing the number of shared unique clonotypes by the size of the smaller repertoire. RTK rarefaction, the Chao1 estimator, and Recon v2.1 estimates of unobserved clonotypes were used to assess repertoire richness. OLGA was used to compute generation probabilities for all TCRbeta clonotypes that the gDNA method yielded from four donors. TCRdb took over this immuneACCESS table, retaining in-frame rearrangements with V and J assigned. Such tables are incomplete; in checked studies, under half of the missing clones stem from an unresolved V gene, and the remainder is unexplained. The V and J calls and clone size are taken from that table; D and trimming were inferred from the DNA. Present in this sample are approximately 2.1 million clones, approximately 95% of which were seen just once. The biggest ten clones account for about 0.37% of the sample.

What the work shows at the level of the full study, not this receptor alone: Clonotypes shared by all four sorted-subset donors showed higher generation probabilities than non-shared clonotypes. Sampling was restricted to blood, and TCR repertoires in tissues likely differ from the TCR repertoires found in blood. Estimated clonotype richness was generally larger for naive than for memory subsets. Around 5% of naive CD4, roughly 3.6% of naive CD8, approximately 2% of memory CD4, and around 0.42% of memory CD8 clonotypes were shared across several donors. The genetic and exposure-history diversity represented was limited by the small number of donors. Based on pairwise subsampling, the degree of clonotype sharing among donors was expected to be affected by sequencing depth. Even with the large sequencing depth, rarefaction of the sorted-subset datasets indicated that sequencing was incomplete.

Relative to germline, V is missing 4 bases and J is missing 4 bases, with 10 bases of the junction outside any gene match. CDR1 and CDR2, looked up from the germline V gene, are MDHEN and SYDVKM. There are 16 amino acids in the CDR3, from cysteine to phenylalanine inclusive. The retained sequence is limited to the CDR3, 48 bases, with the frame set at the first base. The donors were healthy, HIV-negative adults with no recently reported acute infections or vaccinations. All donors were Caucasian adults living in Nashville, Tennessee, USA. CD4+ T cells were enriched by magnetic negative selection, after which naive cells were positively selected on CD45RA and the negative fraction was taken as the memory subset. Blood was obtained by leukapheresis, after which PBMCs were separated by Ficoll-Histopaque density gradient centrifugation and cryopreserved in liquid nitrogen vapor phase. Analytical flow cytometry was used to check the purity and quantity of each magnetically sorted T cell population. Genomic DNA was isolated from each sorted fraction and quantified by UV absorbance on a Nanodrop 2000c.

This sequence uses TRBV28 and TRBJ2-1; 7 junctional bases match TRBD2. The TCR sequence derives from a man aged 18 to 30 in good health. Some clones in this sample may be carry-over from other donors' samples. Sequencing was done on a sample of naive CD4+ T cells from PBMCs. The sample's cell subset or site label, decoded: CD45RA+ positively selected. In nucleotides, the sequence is TGTGCCAGCAGTTCCCGACTAGCCAGATCATACAATGAGCAGTTCTTC. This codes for CASSSRLARSYNEQFF.